These T cell receptor beta chains were read from a single sample in a study of cytomegalovirus exposure and HLA in healthy donors. Sequencing used immunoSEQ multiplex PCR; TCRdb keeps in-frame clones, though not all of them. The sample carries about 150,000 clones, around 80% recorded once. Sequencing input: PBMCs. The receptors derive from a woman between 45 and 60 years old in good health and CMV-seropositive. Each CDR3 is given with its conserved first and last residue. The order of the fields is V gene, J gene, D gene, clone size, CDR3 protein, CDR3 DNA. A D gene is named only where the DNA matches it firmly. Size is omitted from some rows. Given values are once, few, many or a class for expanded clones.

V gene: TRBV4-3
J gene: TRBJ1-1
D gene: .
clone size: .
CDR3 protein: CASSQGVVTEAFF
CDR3 DNA: TGCGCCAGCAGCCAAGGCGTTGTCACTGAAGCTTTCTTT

V gene: TRBV9
J gene: TRBJ1-3
D gene: TRBD1
clone size: .
CDR3 protein: CASSVEDRRSGNTIYF
CDR3 DNA: TGTGCCAGCAGCGTAGAGGACAGGCGCTCTGGAAACACCATATATTTT

V gene: TRBV11-3
J gene: TRBJ1-6
D gene: .
clone size: .
CDR3 protein: CASSLGQANSPLHF
CDR3 DNA: TGTGCCAGCAGCTTAGGACAGGCCAATTCACCCCTCCACTTT

V gene: TRBV27
J gene: TRBJ1-4
D gene: TRBD1
clone size: once
CDR3 protein: CASSFSQGDEKLFF
CDR3 DNA: TGTGCCAGCAGTTTTAGTCAGGGGGATGAAAAACTGTTTTTT

V gene: TRBV7-9
J gene: TRBJ1-5
D gene: TRBD1
clone size: .
CDR3 protein: CASSPDRANQPQHF
CDR3 DNA: TGTGCCAGCAGCCCTGACAGGGCCAATCAGCCCCAGCATTTT

V gene: TRBV11-1
J gene: TRBJ2-3
D gene: .
clone size: .
CDR3 protein: CASSLGRYSTDTQYF
CDR3 DNA: TGTGCCAGCAGCTTAGGTAGATACAGCACAGATACGCAGTATTTT

V gene: TRBV6-6
J gene: TRBJ1-6
D gene: TRBD1
clone size: .
CDR3 protein: CASSSGTEHNSPLHF
CDR3 DNA: TGTGCCAGCAGCTCTGGGACAGAGCATAATTCACCCCTCCACTTT

V gene: TRBV9
J gene: TRBJ1-1
D gene: .
clone size: .
CDR3 protein: CASSVATGAEAFF
CDR3 DNA: TGTGCCAGCAGCGTAGCCACCGGGGCTGAAGCTTTCTTT

V gene: TRBV13
J gene: TRBJ1-1
D gene: .
clone size: .
CDR3 protein: CASSLDGGDTEAFF
CDR3 DNA: TGTGCCAGCAGCTTAGATGGAGGGGACACTGAAGCTTTCTTT

V gene: TRBV27
J gene: TRBJ1-1
D gene: .
clone size: .
CDR3 protein: CASSLRAGFDTEAFF
CDR3 DNA: TGTGCCAGCAGTTTAAGGGCAGGGTTCGACACTGAAGCTTTCTTT

V gene: TRBV11-2
J gene: TRBJ2-2
D gene: .
clone size: .
CDR3 protein: CASRVGGGRRFGELFF
CDR3 DNA: TGTGCCAGCAGGGTTGGGGGGGGCCGGCGATTCGGGGAGCTGTTTTTT

V gene: TRBV6-5
J gene: TRBJ2-7
D gene: TRBD2
clone size: .
CDR3 protein: CASTQSTSGSYEQYF
CDR3 DNA: TGTGCCAGCACCCAATCGACTAGCGGGAGCTACGAGCAGTACTTC

V gene: TRBV7-8
J gene: TRBJ1-1
D gene: TRBD1
clone size: .
CDR3 protein: CASSLGRGRVSEAFF
CDR3 DNA: TGTGCCAGCAGCTTGGGCAGGGGGCGCGTTTCTGAAGCTTTCTTT

V gene: TRBV18
J gene: TRBJ2-7
D gene: TRBD1
clone size: .
CDR3 protein: CASSPLGTGASYEQYF
CDR3 DNA: TGTGCCAGCTCACCCCTAGGGACAGGGGCTTCCTACGAGCAGTACTTC

V gene: TRBV6-1
J gene: TRBJ1-5
D gene: .
clone size: few
CDR3 protein: CASTRGSANNQPQHF
CDR3 DNA: TGTGCCAGCACTCGGGGGAGCGCCAACAATCAGCCCCAGCATTTT

V gene: TRBV7-2
J gene: TRBJ2-2
D gene: .
clone size: .
CDR3 protein: CASSHYGSRNTGELFF
CDR3 DNA: TGTGCCAGCAGCCATTACGGGAGCAGGAACACCGGGGAGCTGTTTTTT

V gene: TRBV6-5
J gene: TRBJ1-2
D gene: .
clone size: .
CDR3 protein: CASSYTADGLTGYTF
CDR3 DNA: TGTGCCAGCAGTTACACCGCCGACGGACTGACGGGCTACACCTTC

V gene: TRBV29-1
J gene: TRBJ1-2
D gene: .
clone size: .
CDR3 protein: CSVAQNFRGSYGYTF
CDR3 DNA: TGCAGCGTTGCACAGAACTTCAGGGGCTCCTATGGCTACACCTTC

V gene: TRBV7-7
J gene: TRBJ2-2
D gene: TRBD2
clone size: .
CDR3 protein: CASSPERGGPTGELFF
CDR3 DNA: TGTGCTAGCAGCCCTGAGCGGGGGGGCCCGACCGGGGAGCTGTTTTTT

V gene: TRBV5-1
J gene: TRBJ1-4
D gene: TRBD1
clone size: once
CDR3 protein: CASSGQGHNEKLFF
CDR3 DNA: TGCGCCAGCAGCGGACAGGGCCATAATGAAAAACTGTTTTTT

V gene: TRBV19
J gene: TRBJ1-5
D gene: .
clone size: once
CDR3 protein: CASSAKRGQSDQPQHF
CDR3 DNA: TGTGCCAGTAGTGCGAAACGTGGACAGTCAGATCAGCCCCAGCATTTT

V gene: TRBV5-1
J gene: TRBJ2-3
D gene: TRBD2
clone size: .
CDR3 protein: CASSFGGAGTDTQYF
CDR3 DNA: TGCGCCAGCAGCTTCGGGGGGGCGGGCACAGATACGCAGTATTTT

V gene: TRBV30
J gene: TRBJ2-5
D gene: .
clone size: .
CDR3 protein: CAWRKQGIETQYF
CDR3 DNA: TGTGCCTGGAGAAAACAGGGTATCGAGACCCAGTACTTC

V gene: TRBV4-3
J gene: TRBJ2-2
D gene: .
clone size: .
CDR3 protein: CASSQDWNSRSGELFF
CDR3 DNA: TGCGCCAGCAGCCAAGATTGGAACAGTCGCTCCGGGGAGCTGTTTTTT

V gene: TRBV9
J gene: TRBJ2-1
D gene: .
clone size: .
CDR3 protein: CASSVLGNRAYNEQFF
CDR3 DNA: TGTGCCAGCAGCGTATTGGGCAACAGGGCCTACAATGAGCAGTTCTTC

V gene: TRBV25-1
J gene: TRBJ1-1
D gene: .
clone size: once
CDR3 protein: CASSDTGTWTEAFF
CDR3 DNA: TGTGCCAGCAGTGACACAGGGACGTGGACTGAAGCTTTCTTT

V gene: TRBV2
J gene: TRBJ1-1
D gene: .
clone size: .
CDR3 protein: CASYPGGWANTEAFF
CDR3 DNA: TGTGCCAGTTACCCGGGAGGTTGGGCGAACACTGAAGCTTTCTTT

V gene: TRBV30
J gene: TRBJ1-4
D gene: .
clone size: .
CDR3 protein: CAWSRRDSNEKLFF
CDR3 DNA: TGTGCCTGGAGCCGGCGGGATAGTAATGAAAAACTGTTTTTT

V gene: TRBV2
J gene: TRBJ1-1
D gene: .
clone size: once
CDR3 protein: CASSQQGPTEAFF
CDR3 DNA: TGTGCCAGCAGTCAACAGGGACCCACTGAAGCTTTCTTT

V gene: TRBV4-2
J gene: TRBJ2-7
D gene: .
clone size: once
CDR3 protein: CASSFQTGGYEQYF
CDR3 DNA: TGTGCCAGCAGCTTCCAGACTGGCGGCTACGAGCAGTACTTC

V gene: TRBV6-5
J gene: TRBJ2-7
D gene: TRBD1
clone size: .
CDR3 protein: CASSYSGEQGYEQYF
CDR3 DNA: TGTGCCAGCAGTTACTCTGGGGAACAGGGGTATGAGCAGTACTTC

V gene: TRBV30
J gene: TRBJ2-5
D gene: TRBD2
clone size: .
CDR3 protein: CAWSPGLAGGPETQYF
CDR3 DNA: TGTGCCTGGAGTCCGGGACTAGCGGGGGGGCCAGAGACCCAGTACTTC